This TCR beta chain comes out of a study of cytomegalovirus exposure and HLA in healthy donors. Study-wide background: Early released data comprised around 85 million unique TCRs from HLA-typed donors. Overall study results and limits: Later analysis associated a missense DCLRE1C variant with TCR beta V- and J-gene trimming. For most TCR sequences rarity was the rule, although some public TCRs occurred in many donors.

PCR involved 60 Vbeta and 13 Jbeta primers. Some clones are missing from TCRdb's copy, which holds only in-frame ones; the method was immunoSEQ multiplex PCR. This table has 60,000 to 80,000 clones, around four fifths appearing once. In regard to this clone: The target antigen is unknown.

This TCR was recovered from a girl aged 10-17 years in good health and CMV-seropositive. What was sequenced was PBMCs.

CDR3 DNA: TGTGCCTGGAGTTTAACTGGCCGGGGGGGATCGCTCTCTTACGAGCAGTACTTC. It translates to CAWSLTGRGGSLSYEQYF. This chain connects TRBV30 to TRBJ2-7; TRBD2 agrees at 8 bases. The CDR3 loop spans 18 amino acids. Germline V lookup: CDR1 GTSNPN, CDR2 SVGIG (reference sequence). V trimming: 2 bases; J trimming: 4 bases; junction bases outside the gene matches: 19.